A single sample gave rise to the 27 T cell receptor beta chains below, sequenced in a study of T cells in pancreatic ductal adenocarcinoma. Surgery without prior neoadjuvant therapy was the treatment of the selected pancreatic ductal adenocarcinoma patients. Clones were read by immunoSEQ multiplex PCR, and TCRdb kept only the in-frame ones, dropping some. Here the sample spans around 94,000 clones, roughly 96% being singletons. The sample was PBMCs. These receptors all stem from a human donor with pancreatic ductal adenocarcinoma.

The chain has TRBV18 and TRBJ2-1, with D tentatively TRBD2 (6 bases). The CDR3 length is 14 residues. Germline V CDR1 and CDR2: KGHSH, LQKENI. The ends were cut back, 6 bases at V and 5 bases at J, with 14 bases in the middle. Written as DNA, the CDR3 is TGTGCCAGCTCCCGGAGGGAGTACGACAATGAGCAGTTCTTC. Translated, it gives CASSRREYDNEQFF.

The rearrangement uses TRBV5-1 and TRBJ2-1; TRBD2 might be the D (7 bases). The CDR3 runs to 15 residues. V shed 0 bases and J shed 7 bases, with 14 bases lying between them. Germline CDR1 SGHRS, CDR2 YFSETQ. CDR3 amino acids: CASSLEGGGGNEQFF. The CDR3 nucleotides read TGCGCCAGCAGCTTGGAGGGGGGAGGGGGGAATGAGCAGTTCTTC.

The chain uses TRBV6-6 and TRBJ2-7; 7 bases are shared with TRBD1. The CDR3 covers 14 residues. V shed 2 bases, J shed 5 bases, and the junction held 6 bases outside the gene matches. Germline values: CDR1 MNHNY, CDR2 SVGAGI (reference sequence). The CDR3 sequence is CASSYPGTVNEQYF. For the CDR3, the DNA is TGTGCCAGCAGTTACCCTGGGACAGTCAACGAGCAGTACTTC.

The CDR3 sequence: CAITDRGGNEQFF. CDR3 bases: TGTGCCATCACAGACAGAGGGGGCAATGAGCAGTTCTTC. The chain links TRBV10-3 to TRBJ2-1, with a possible D match to TRBD1 (6 bases). Germline V gene data show CDR1 as ENHRY and CDR2 as SYGVKD. V was cut by 7 bases and J by 6 bases, with 13 bases left in between. The CDR3 consists of 13 residues.

This chain connects TRBV29-1 to TRBJ2-5; possible D gene TRBD2, 6 bases. Germline V lookup: CDR1 SQVTM, CDR2 ANQGSEA. Trimming pared 5 bases from V and 0 bases from J, leaving 13 bases between. The length of the CDR3 is 14 residues. The CDR3 spells CSVLGLQYQETQYF. The CDR3 DNA sequence: TGCAGCGTTCTGGGACTCCAGTACCAAGAGACCCAGTACTTC.

The V call is TRBV28, the J call TRBJ2-7; 7 nucleotides agree with TRBD1. Per the germline V gene, CDR1 is MDHEN and CDR2 is SYDVKM. This CDR3 has 14 amino acids. J lost 4 bases, V lost 6 bases, and 9 bases had no gene match. This CDR3 is CASSPTGWQYEQYF. For the CDR3, the DNA is TGTGCCAGCAGCCCGACAGGGTGGCAGTACGAGCAGTACTTC.

CDR3 nucleotides: TGTGCCAGCAGCGCTAACAGGTACACAGATACGCAGTATTTT. Translating it yields CASSANRYTDTQYF. The gene calls are TRBV9 and TRBJ2-3, with a tentative D call TRBD1 (5 bases). CDR1 is SGDLS and CDR2 is YYNGEE in the germline V gene. The CDR3 spans 14 residues. Trimming took off 3 bases at V and 2 bases at J, with 10 bases between the two ends. The whole variable domain, filled in from reference TRBV9 and TRBJ2-3, reads DSGVTQTPKHLITATGQRVTLRCSPRSGDLSVYWYQQSLDQGLQFLIQYYNGEERAKGNILERFSAQQFPDLHSELNLSSLELGDSALYFCASSANRYTDTQYFGPGTRLTVL.

J is TRBJ2-2 and V is TRBV5-1; TRBD2 aligns across 8 bases. V dropped 0 bases and J dropped 7; count of bases not matched to a gene: 5. The CDR3 has 15 amino acids. CDR1 and CDR2 from the germline V gene are SGHRS and YFSETQ. The CDR3 spells CASSLAAGGIGELFF. The CDR3 nucleotides read TGCGCCAGCAGCTTGGCGGCGGGAGGAATCGGGGAGCTGTTTTTT.

CDR3 region: CASSLVGRGVYEQYF. The CDR3 DNA follows: TGCGCCAGCAGCTTGGTCGGCAGGGGCGTGTACGAGCAGTACTTC. The chain uses TRBV5-1 and TRBJ2-7, with D possibly TRBD1 on 6 matching bases. The CDR3 consists of 15 residues. Germline CDR1 SGHRS, CDR2 YFSETQ. Between the trimmed V and J ends, which lost 0 bases and 4 bases, there was a span of 14 bases.

V gene TRBV5-1 combines with J gene TRBJ2-7, with TRBD1 matching 7 bases. The junction had 9 bases not matched to a gene; V was cut back by 4 bases and J by 2 bases. The germline CDR1 and CDR2 sequences are SGHRS and YFSETQ. There are 15 residues in the CDR3. CDR3 nucleotide sequence: TGCGCCAGCAGCCCTTCGGCGACAGGGCCCTACGAGCAGTACTTC. Translating gives CASSPSATGPYEQYF.

The chain combines TRBV29-1 with TRBJ2-3; 8 nucleotides agree with TRBD2. This CDR3 has 13 residues. Losses at the gene ends were 8 bases for V and 5 bases for J; bases not matched to a gene: 9. Per germline, CDR1 SQVTM and CDR2 ANQGSEA. The DNA for the CDR3 is TGCAGCACCAGCGGGGGCAACATAGATACGCAGTATTTT. Amino acid sequence: CSTSGGNIDTQYF.

V gene TRBV7-2 combines with J gene TRBJ2-6; perhaps TRBD2 as D (7 bases). The germline CDR1 and CDR2 sequences are SGHTA and FQGNSA. The CDR3 sequence is 16 residues long. V was clipped by 3 bases and J by 2 bases, with 11 bases between them. For the CDR3, the DNA is TGTGCCAGCAGCTTTAGGGGGGGCACTGGGGCCAACGTCCTGACTTTC. This gives the protein CASSFRGGTGANVLTF.

The rearrangement links TRBV4-1 to TRBJ2-7; tentatively, D is TRBD2 (6 bases). This CDR3 has 15 residues. CDR1 is MGHRA and CDR2 is YSYEKL in the germline V gene. Trimming stripped 1 base from V and 1 base from J, with 11 bases between. The CDR3 DNA reads TGCGCCAGCAGCCAAGTAGGGGAGGCATCCTACGAGCAGTACTTC. Translated, it gives CASSQVGEASYEQYF.

CDR3 sequence reads: CSVEDQRQGSYEQYF. CDR3 sequence (DNA): TGCAGCGTTGAAGATCAGCGACAGGGTTCGTACGAGCAGTACTTC. This chain connects TRBV29-1 to TRBJ2-7; 7 bases fit TRBD1. In germline, CDR1 is SQVTM, CDR2 ANQGSEA. Trimming removed 0 bases from V and 4 bases from J; junction bases left unmatched: 9. CDR3 size: 15 residues.

The gene calls are TRBV28 and TRBJ2-7, with D hard to call. This CDR3 comprises 13 residues. Per the germline V gene, CDR1 is MDHEN and CDR2 is SYDVKM. V dropped 8 bases and J dropped 4 bases, with 15 bases sitting between them. CDR3: CASEGGTGYEQYF. CDR3 in DNA: TGTGCCAGCGAAGGCGGAACCGGATACGAGCAGTACTTC. Together with reference TRBV28 and TRBJ2-7, the CDR3 gives the full variable domain: DVKVTQSSRYLVKRTGEKVFLECVQDMDHENMFWYRQDPGLGLRLIYFSYDVKMKEKGDIPEGYSVSREKKERFSLILESASTNQTSMYLCASEGGTGYEQYFGPGTRLTVT.

The table lists this clone with a count of one. V and J are TRBV2 and TRBJ2-7; 10 bases align to TRBD1. CDR3 length equals 14 residues. Germline V lookup: CDR1 SNHLY, CDR2 FYNNEI. V shed 6 bases and J 7 bases; nucleotides not matched to a gene: 9. The CDR3 loop reads CASRATGGSWEQYF. The CDR3 DNA follows: TGTGCCAGCAGGGCGACAGGGGGCAGCTGGGAGCAGTACTTC.

V gene TRBV27 combines with J gene TRBJ1-1; 10 bases match TRBD1. The CDR3 length is 15 residues. V gave up 4 bases and J gave up 7 bases; unmatched junction bases: 9. From germline, CDR1 is MNHEY and CDR2 SMNVEV (reference sequence). The CDR3 region is CASSYSPTGGFEAFF. The CDR3 DNA sequence: TGTGCCAGCAGTTATTCCCCGACAGGGGGCTTTGAAGCTTTCTTT.

This chain uses TRBV19 with TRBJ1-2; D is unresolved. V shed 3 bases and J shed 8 bases, with 13 bases lying between them. CDR1 is LNHDA and CDR2 is SQIVND in the germline V gene (reference sequence). The CDR3 contains 13 residues. For the CDR3, the DNA is TGTGCCAGTAGTATCGTGGGGAGCGGCGGCTACACCTTC. Translated, it gives CASSIVGSGGYTF.

The chain combines TRBV5-1 with TRBJ2-3; 8 bases align to TRBD1. CDR1 SGHRS and CDR2 YFSETQ come from the germline V gene. Trimming at V came to 7 bases and at J to 3 bases, leaving 4 bases not matched to a gene. The CDR3 sequence is 13 residues long. The CDR3 nucleotides are TGCGCCAGCCGACAGGGGTTTACAGATACGCAGTATTTT. Protein: CASRQGFTDTQYF. The variable domain in full, completed from reference TRBV5-1 and TRBJ2-3, reads KAGVTQTPRYLIKTRGQQVTLSCSPISGHRSVSWYQQTPGQGLQFLFEYFSETQRNKGNFPGRFSGRQFSNSRSEMNVSTLELGDSALYLCASRQGFTDTQYFGPGTRLTVL.

This clone was observed a single time. The J gene is TRBJ1-1, the V gene TRBV6-5; D ambiguous. This CDR3 has 13 residues. V was pared by 2 bases and J by 0 bases, with 4 bases between. CDR1 and CDR2 from the germline V gene are MNHEY and SVGAGI. The CDR3 spells CASSYDMNTEAFF. The CDR3 bases are TGTGCCAGCAGTTACGACATGAACACTGAAGCTTTCTTT.

V gene TRBV2 combines with J gene TRBJ2-5, with a possible D match to TRBD1 (6 bases). Germline lookup yields CDR1 SNHLY and CDR2 FYNNEI. With 6 bases removed from V and 5 bases from J, the gap between germline ends came to 13 bases. CDR3 size: 13 residues. The CDR3 spells CASRNTGSETQYF. The CDR3 DNA reads TGTGCCAGCAGGAATACAGGGTCGGAGACCCAGTACTTC.

This chain links TRBV7-9 with TRBJ2-7; TRBD1 might be the D (5 bases). Germline values: CDR1 SEHNR, CDR2 FQNEAQ (reference sequence). Trimming left V 5 bases short and J 6 bases short, with 14 bases between. There are 13 residues in the CDR3. The CDR3, as DNA: TGTGCCAGCAGCCCCGCCGTGGGGCGCGAGCAGTACTTC. Translating gives CASSPAVGREQYF.

The rearrangement joins TRBV6-6 to TRBJ1-2; a weak D match, TRBD1 (6 bases). V lost 4 bases to trimming and J lost 6 bases, with 15 bases between them. In germline, CDR1 is MNHNY, CDR2 SVGAGI (reference sequence). The CDR3 contains 14 residues. The chain's CDR3 is CASSSGGIFNGYTF. DNA of the CDR3: TGTGCCAGCAGTTCGGGGGGCATATTCAATGGCTACACCTTC.

The chain joins TRBV6-1 to TRBJ2-7; TRBD2 aligns across 13 bases. In germline, CDR1 is MNHNS, CDR2 SASEGT. Unmatched junction bases numbered 3, after V lost 7 bases and J lost 3 bases. CDR3 size: 14 residues. The CDR3 nucleotides read TGTGCCAGCAACAGACTAGCGGGAGGCTACGAGCAGTACTTC. Translated: CASNRLAGGYEQYF.

The rearrangement uses TRBV2 and TRBJ2-5; possibly TRBD1 for D (6 bases). V lost 7 bases and J lost 1, with 16 bases in between. Germline CDR1 reads SNHLY; CDR2 reads FYNNEI. This CDR3 has 15 amino acids. The CDR3 DNA reads TGTGCCAGCACCTCACAAGGGGGTAGCCAAGAGACCCAGTACTTC. This gives the protein CASTSQGGSQETQYF.

The CDR3 spells CASSLVSGRQGSEKLFF. The CDR3 coding sequence is TGTGCCAGCAGCCTCGTTAGTGGTAGGCAGGGAAGCGAAAAACTGTTTTTT. The genes are TRBV7-2 and TRBJ1-4; a weak D match, TRBD1 (5 bases). CDR3 length: 17 amino acids. Trimming left V 5 bases short and J 8 bases short, with 24 bases between. Per germline, CDR1 SGHTA and CDR2 FQGNSA.

The rearrangement uses TRBV6-5 and TRBJ1-5; D is unclear. The CDR3 runs to 13 residues. CDR1 is MNHEY and CDR2 is SVGAGI in the germline V gene. Trimming shortened V by 6 bases and J by 8 bases, and 14 bases separated the two germline ends. CDR3 coding DNA: TGTGCCAGCAGCATGGGGAGGAGAGAGCCCCAGCATTTT. As protein: CASSMGRREPQHF.